This TCR beta chain is from a study of technical replicates of blood from a few donors. V lost 4 bases, J lost 2 bases, and 10 bases lay in between. CDR1 and CDR2 (germline): WNHNN, SYGVQD (reference sequence). CDR3 size: 14 residues. The table came from immunoSEQ multiplex PCR; TCRdb's copy has only in-frame clones and leaves some out. The sample includes over 50,000 clones, 94% of them seen just once. The chain links TRBV10-1 to TRBJ2-3; weak D call: TRBD2 (6 bases). The sequence was collected from a human donor in good health. Specimen: T cells isolated from PBMCs. Here the CDR3 reads CASSGEENTDTQYF. In nucleotides, the CDR3 is TGCGCCAGCAGTGGGGAGGAGAACACAGATACGCAGTATTTT.